This T cell receptor (beta chain) derives from a study of blood T cell repertoires in COVID-19 (dated by TCRdb to the early 2020s). Regarding the complete study: Collaborator samples came from the United States, Italy and Spain and covered acute and convalescent phases of COVID-19. A freely available public database, intended as a resource for researchers studying the immune response to SARS-CoV-2, is where the repertoires were released. The material from the prospective study consisted of cDNA or gDNA derived from T cells, B-cell-depleted T cells, or PBMCs. The sample metadata nearly always contained a de-identified subject ID, COVID-19 status, age in years and sex. Where HLA class I and class II types were available, the types were taken from metadata supplied by the sample provider, not from assay-based typing. The dataset comprised deeply sampled blood TCRbeta repertoires from subjects exposed to, actively infected with, or recovered from COVID-19. The samples were drawn from two sources: the first 160 participants of the ongoing ImmuneRACE study, and 1,200 or so subjects contributed by 6 global collaborators. Overall study results and their limits: The amount of clinical and demographic metadata varied by source and participant and was provided uncurated.

Another Seattle source contributed samples from volunteer blood donors who had recovered from COVID-19. The collaborating institutions used their own protocols to collect whole blood in K2EDTA tubes. For TCRbeta analysis, collaborators shipped samples in one of three forms: frozen whole blood, isolated PBMCs, or DNA extracted from either of those sample types. As concerns this clone: No antigen is known for it. The input lacks base qualities; no much larger clone sits a single base away.

The germline V gene supplies CDR1 SGHRS and CDR2 YFSETQ. The CDR3 measures 17 amino acids from cysteine to phenylalanine. Only the CDR3 part of the read is kept: 51 bases, read in frame from the first base. V trim: 0 bases; J trim: 4 bases; unmatched bases: 12. TCRbeta CDR3 regions were amplified from genomic DNA by means of the immunoSEQ Assay, a bias-controlled multiplex PCR. The paper's processing steps were these. Within the assay, amplification of reference gene primers was used to estimate how many nucleated cells each sample contained. To quantify the absolute abundance of each unique TCRbeta CDR3 rearrangement, sequence reads were collapsed and filtered. For each sample, productive Simpson clonality was calculated as the square root of Simpson's diversity index over productive rearrangements. TCRdb limited this immuneACCESS table to in-frame rearrangements with V and J called. A share of clones is missing; checked studies link under half to unresolved V genes, and the rest is unexplained. That table is the source of V, J and clone size, and D and trimming were worked out from the DNA. Here the sample has about 200,000 clones; 75% to 90% occur a single time. 2% to 2.5% of the sample rests with the top ten.

Sequencing was done on a sample of peripheral blood. This receptor chain uses TRBV5-1 and TRBJ1-2, and 7 junction bases match TRBD1. The receptor's source is a man aged 30-40 years who had recovered from COVID-19. CDR3 sequence: CASSLAGPRDRSYGYTF. The DNA is as follows: TGCGCCAGCAGCTTGGCGGGGCCGCGGGACAGATCCTATGGCTACACCTTC.